The present entry profiles one T cell receptor (beta chain) with its context. The data belong to a study of OX40 agonist ivuxolimab in advanced cancers. Data came from immunoSEQ multiplex PCR; TCRdb stores just in-frame clones and leaves some out. The table lists roughly 77,000 clones, approximately 92% of them singletons. Germline V lookup: CDR1 SGHTA, CDR2 FQGNSA. The germline V and J ends were trimmed by 1 base and 4 bases, with 8 bases remaining between them. This CDR3 has 14 amino acids. Collection of blood occurred at baseline, at cycle 4 day 1, and at cycle 7 day 1. The rearrangement joins TRBV7-2 to TRBJ1-5; D unresolved. The receptor's source is an adult with an advanced solid tumor such as melanoma, head and neck, liver or kidney cancer. The sequenced sample was CD4+ or CD8+ T cells sorted from blood, obtained in a trial of the OX40 agonist ivuxolimab. CDR3 in DNA: TGTGCCAGCAGCTTAGGGCATTTAAATCAGCCCCAGCATTTT. Protein product: CASSLGHLNQPQHF.